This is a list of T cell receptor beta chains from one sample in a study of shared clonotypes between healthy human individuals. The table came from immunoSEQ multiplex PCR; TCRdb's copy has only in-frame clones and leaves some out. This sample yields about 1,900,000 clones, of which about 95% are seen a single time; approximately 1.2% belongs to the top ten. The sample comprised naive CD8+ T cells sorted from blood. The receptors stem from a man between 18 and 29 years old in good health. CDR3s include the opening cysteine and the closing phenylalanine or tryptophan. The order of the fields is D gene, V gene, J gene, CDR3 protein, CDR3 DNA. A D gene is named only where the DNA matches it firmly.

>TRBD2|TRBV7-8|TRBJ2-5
CASSLRLAGELGETQYF
TGTGCCAGCAGCTTGAGACTAGCGGGGGAATTGGGGGAGACCCAGTACTTC
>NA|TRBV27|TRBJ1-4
CASQSPPGELFF
TGTGCCAGCCAAAGCCCTCCAGGGGAACTGTTTTTT
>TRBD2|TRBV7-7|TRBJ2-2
CASSSTRGGAGTGELFF
TGTGCTAGCAGCTCTACCCGCGGGGGGGCCGGAACCGGGGAGCTGTTTTTT
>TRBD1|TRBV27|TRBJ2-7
CASSLGRGQGYEQYF
TGTGCCAGCAGTTTAGGCCGGGGACAGGGGTACGAGCAGTACTTC
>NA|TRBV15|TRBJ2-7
CATSTHRESYEQYF
TGTGCCACCAGCACCCACAGGGAGAGCTACGAGCAGTACTTC
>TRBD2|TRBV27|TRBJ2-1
CASSPGLGFDEQFF
TGTGCCAGCAGTCCGGGACTAGGTTTCGATGAGCAGTTCTTC
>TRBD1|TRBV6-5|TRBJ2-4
CASSYLTGGDKHF
TGTGCCAGCAGTTACTTGACAGGGGGCGACAAGCACTTC
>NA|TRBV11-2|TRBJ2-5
CASSLENRAQETQYF
TGTGCCAGCAGCTTAGAAAACCGGGCCCAAGAGACCCAGTACTTC
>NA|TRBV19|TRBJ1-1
CASSIGIGLNTEAFF
TGTGCCAGTAGTATAGGAATAGGATTGAACACTGAAGCTTTCTTT
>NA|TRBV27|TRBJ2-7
CASSLGRGSDEQYF
TGTGCCAGCAGTTTAGGCAGGGGTTCCGACGAGCAGTACTTC